This T cell receptor (beta chain) was sequenced in a study of technical replicates of blood from a handful of donors. In germline, CDR1 is LNHNV, CDR2 YYDKDF (reference sequence). The V gene lost 0 bases and the J gene lost 7 bases, with 13 bases spanning the gap. This CDR3 region has 14 residues. Sequencing was performed with immunoSEQ multiplex PCR; in TCRdb, only in-frame clones are kept and a portion is missing. The sample has 77,000 or so clones; roughly 92% are singletons. This sequence originates from a human donor in good health. The V and J genes are TRBV15 and TRBJ2-7, with D possibly TRBD1 on 5 matching bases. Sequences were obtained from T cells isolated from PBMCs. The CDR3: CATSREVFRGEQYF. CDR3 in DNA: TGTGCCACCAGCAGAGAGGTCTTTAGGGGAGAGCAGTACTTC.